The clone carrying this TCR beta chain was counted only a few times. Its antigen remains unidentified. Germline-derived CDR1 and CDR2 are SGDLS and YYNGEE. Trimming took 4 bases from V and 5 from J; bases not matched to a gene: 6. This CDR3 has 15 residues. Time point noted: pre-sensitization, week 0. This sample's treatment: therapeutic diphenylcyclopropenone sensitization with weekly scalp DPC. This entry is derived from a study of human T cells and chemical hapten exposure. Broader study findings: Donors in the study had alopecia, meaning their immune response may differ from healthy people's.

What the library attached to individual cDNA molecules were unique molecular identifiers. TCRdb called the RACE reads again in MiXCR, with one record for every CDR3 protein. The sample lists 300,000 to 450,000 distinct CDR3 sequences, roughly 6% occurring once. The TCR sequence derives from a woman in her late teens or twenties with alopecia areata. Some clones in this sample may be carry-over from other donors' samples. The chain uses TRBV9 and TRBJ2-1, with 10 nucleotides matching TRBD2. Sequenced material: whole blood, taken in connection with sensitization to the hapten diphenylcyclopropenone (DPC). The CDR3 coding sequence is TGTGCCAGCAGCCCCGGGACTAGCGTGAACAATGAGCAGTTCTTC. Encoded protein: CASSPGTSVNNEQFF.